What follows are 18 T cell receptor beta chains derived from one specimen sequenced in a study of shared clonotypes between healthy human individuals. Some clones are missing from TCRdb's copy, which holds only in-frame ones; the method was immunoSEQ multiplex PCR. The sample includes over 850,000 clones, 70% to 80% seen only once; the top ten take 0.55% to 0.7%. The sequencing sample was made of memory CD4+ T cells from PBMCs. Subset specified: CD45RA-negative fraction. These TCRs come from a man aged 18-30 years in good health. Some clones in this sample may be carry-over from other donors' samples.

V is TRBV6-1 and J is TRBJ2-6, with 8 bases that match TRBD1. Per germline, CDR1 MNHNS and CDR2 SASEGT. The CDR3 has 15 amino acids. The ends lost 10 bases at V and 4 bases at J; junction bases unmatched: 9. CDR3: CAIGKDRVGANVLTF. DNA of the CDR3: TGTGCCATCGGAAAGGACAGGGTCGGGGCCAACGTCCTGACTTTC.

This rearrangement joins TRBV2 to TRBJ1-1; 9 nucleotides line up with TRBD1. The V gene end was trimmed by 8 bases and the J gene end by 2 bases; junction bases not matched to a gene: 6. The CDR3 length is 14 residues. The germline V gene encodes CDR1 SNHLY and CDR2 FYNNEI. CDR3: CASSRTGANTEAFF. CDR3 nucleotide sequence: TGTGCCAGCTCCCGGACAGGGGCCAACACTGAAGCTTTCTTT.

V usage is TRBV10-1 and J usage is TRBJ2-7; tentatively, D is TRBD2 (6 bases). The length of the CDR3 is 15 residues. CDR1 is WNHNN and CDR2 is SYGVQD in the germline V gene (reference sequence). V shed 2 bases and J shed 0 bases, with 11 bases lying between them. The CDR3, as DNA: TGCGCCAGCAGTGAGGGGTGGGGAGGCTCCTACGAGCAGTACTTC. Its translation is CASSEGWGGSYEQYF.

The chain has TRBV7-9 and TRBJ2-7; 12 bases fit TRBD1. There are 15 residues in the CDR3. Germline-derived CDR1 and CDR2 are SEHNR and FQNEAQ (reference sequence). Trimming cost V 5 bases and J 5 bases; bases outside gene matches: 7. In DNA form, the CDR3 reads TGTGCCAGCAGCCTCCGGGACAGGGGGCCCCACGAGCAGTACTTC. As protein: CASSLRDRGPHEQYF.

V and J are TRBV7-9 and TRBJ2-1, with 8 bases identical to TRBD2. Germline loops: CDR1 SEHNR, CDR2 FQNEAQ (reference sequence). This CDR3 contains 14 residues. Trimming took 8 bases from V and 8 from J; bases not matched to a gene: 11. Here the CDR3 reads CASLRAGEPHEQFF. The CDR3 DNA sequence: TGTGCCAGCCTCCGAGCGGGAGAACCCCATGAGCAGTTCTTC.

CDR3 coding DNA: TGCGCCAGCAGCGGGATCCGGCCGACCGATTCTGGCTACACCTTC. Protein: CASSGIRPTDSGYTF. The chain combines TRBV5-1 with TRBJ1-2, with D uncertain. The germline V gene has CDR1 SGHRS and CDR2 YFSETQ. The CDR3 is made up of 15 amino acids. V was clipped by 4 bases and J by 7 bases, with 20 bases between them.

The V call is TRBV5-4, the J call TRBJ2-1, with 9 bases fitting TRBD1. V gave up 4 bases and J gave up 8 bases; unmatched junction bases: 10. Germline lookup yields CDR1 SGHNT and CDR2 YYREEE (reference sequence). The CDR3 runs 15 residues. CDR3 coding DNA: TGTGCCAGCAGCCTGCCGGGACAGGGCGATTATGAGCAGTTCTTC. The encoded protein is CASSLPGQGDYEQFF.

The rearrangement links TRBV15 to TRBJ2-3; tentatively, D is TRBD1 or TRBD2 (6 bases each). The V gene lost 4 bases and the J gene lost 3 bases, with 23 bases spanning the gap. The CDR3 has 18 residues. Per germline, CDR1 LNHNV and CDR2 YYDKDF (reference sequence). The CDR3 loop is CATSTQSGPRRGTDTQYF. The CDR3, as DNA: TGTGCCACCAGCACCCAAAGCGGGCCCAGGAGGGGGACAGATACGCAGTATTTT.

On this clone: This may stem from a read error, because a much larger clone lies one nucleotide away. Because it lacks the conserved phenylalanine or tryptophan at the end, this CDR3 is likely a read error. This chain links TRBV4-2 with TRBJ2-7, with D perhaps assigned TRBD1 or TRBD2 (5 bases each). The CDR3 has 14 residues. V gave up 0 bases and J gave up 6 bases, with 12 bases separating them. Germline CDR1 and CDR2: LGHNA and YNFKEQ. CDR3: CASSQEGVGTEQYS. In DNA, the CDR3 is TGTGCCAGCAGCCAAGAGGGGGTAGGGACCGAGCAGTACTCC.

The V gene is TRBV20-1, the J gene TRBJ2-1; no reliable D call. V was trimmed by 4 bases and J by 13 bases, leaving 14 bases between them. Germline V gene data show CDR1 as DFQATT and CDR2 as SNEGSKA (reference sequence). The CDR3 is 11 amino acids. The CDR3 loop reads CSANDWKSQFF. CDR3 in DNA: TGCAGTGCTAATGACTGGAAGAGCCAGTTCTTC.

The chain carries TRBV28 and TRBJ2-7; TRBD2 matches at 7 bases. There are 12 residues in the CDR3. Per germline, CDR1 MDHEN and CDR2 SYDVKM. Trimming at V came to 6 bases and at J to 6 bases, leaving 5 bases not matched to a gene. This CDR3 is CASSRGGFEQYF. The CDR3 DNA is TGTGCCAGCAGCCGCGGGGGTTTCGAGCAGTACTTC.

This chain joins TRBV27 and TRBJ2-7; 11 bases are a match to TRBD2. Germline loops: CDR1 MNHEY, CDR2 SMNVEV (reference sequence). The V segment lost 6 bases and the J segment 2 bases; nucleotides outside the gene matches: 6. The CDR3 runs 15 residues. Written as DNA, the CDR3 is TGTGCCAGCAGATCATTAGCGGGAGGGCCCTACGAGCAGTACTTC. Translation: CASRSLAGGPYEQYF.

The rearrangement uses TRBV7-9 and TRBJ2-1, with TRBD2 matching over 12 bases. With 4 bases clipped from V and 8 bases from J, the junction kept 6 bases outside the gene matches. The germline V gene encodes CDR1 SEHNR and CDR2 FQNEAQ (reference sequence). The CDR3 is 15 amino acids. The CDR3 bases are TGTGCCAGCAGCTCTAGCGGGAGGGCCAGTGATGAGCAGTTCTTC. Translating it yields CASSSSGRASDEQFF.

In its sample, this clone was seen once. This rearrangement joins TRBV9 to TRBJ2-3; the D is unclear. CDR1 is SGDLS, CDR2 YYNGEE, per germline. The CDR3 length is 13 residues. With 3 bases removed from V and 9 bases from J, the gap between germline ends came to 14 bases. In DNA form, the CDR3 reads TGTGCCAGCAGCGGACTCCGACGTGAAACGCAGTATTTT. Its translation: CASSGLRRETQYF.

In the case of this clone: Compared with germline, one end of the junction differs, possibly owing to a read error. The identical CDR3 is also encoded by other nucleotide sequences in the sample. V is TRBV19 and J is TRBJ1-1; no reliable D call. This CDR3 spans 12 amino acids. Germline values: CDR1 LNHDA, CDR2 SQIVND (reference sequence). CDR3 protein: CASSRANAEAFF. CDR3 nucleotide sequence: TGCGCCAGTAGTCGGGCCAATGCTGAAGCTTTCTTT.

The V call is TRBV2, the J call TRBJ1-1, with no clear D. V was clipped by 4 bases and J by 3 bases, with 9 bases between them. Germline V gives CDR1 SNHLY, CDR2 FYNNEI. This CDR3 region has 13 residues. The chain's CDR3 is CASSGASYTEAFF. The CDR3 nucleotides are TGTGCCAGCAGTGGGGCCAGCTACACTGAAGCTTTCTTT.

In the case of this clone: Other DNA sequences in the same sample also yield this CDR3. The V gene is TRBV25-1, the J gene TRBJ2-3; D gene ambiguous. Germline V CDR1 and CDR2: MGHDK, SYGVNS. Trimming removed 2 bases at V and 2 bases at J, with 11 bases between. The CDR3 has 15 amino acids. CDR3 nucleotide sequence: TGTGCCAGCAGTGAACCAGGTGACTTCACAGATACGCAGTATTTT. Its protein product is CASSEPGDFTDTQYF.

The CDR3 nucleotides are TGTGCCAGCAGCGTAGCGGCTAGCGGCTACAATGAGCAGTTCTTC. The encoded protein is CASSVAASGYNEQFF. This rearrangement joins TRBV9 to TRBJ2-1; TRBD2 agrees at 7 bases. CDR1 and CDR2 (germline): SGDLS, YYNGEE. This CDR3 contains 15 residues. Trimming took 0 bases from V and 3 from J; bases not matched to a gene: 3. Using reference TRBV9 and TRBJ2-1 for the parts outside the CDR3, the full variable domain is DSGVTQTPKHLITATGQRVTLRCSPRSGDLSVYWYQQSLDQGLQFLIQYYNGEERAKGNILERFSAQQFPDLHSELNLSSLELGDSALYFCASSVAASGYNEQFFGPGTRLTVL.